A single T cell receptor beta chain is shown here with its context. These data come from a study of cytomegalovirus exposure and HLA in healthy donors. This CDR3 spans 12 amino acids. The V gene lost 1 base and the J gene lost 9 bases, with 11 bases spanning the gap. Per germline, CDR1 SGHRS and CDR2 YFSETQ. The PCR made use of 60 Vbeta and 13 Jbeta primers. Profiling relied on immunoSEQ multiplex PCR, and the TCRdb table lists in-frame clones only, not all of them. The sample shows tens of thousands of clones, about two thirds of them seen only once. V usage is TRBV5-1 and J usage is TRBJ2-7, with D maybe TRBD2 (6 bases). This receptor was obtained from a man in his forties in good health and CMV-seropositive. The sample was PBMCs. CDR3 amino acids: CASSLSMGLQYF. CDR3 DNA: TGCGCCAGCAGCTTGTCCATGGGACTGCAGTACTTC.